These 16 T cell receptor beta chains came from one sample sequenced in a study of graft-versus-host responses after intestinal transplantation. The data were produced by immunoSEQ multiplex PCR, yet TCRdb's version contains in-frame clones alone and is incomplete. The sample lists about 30,000 clones, 60% to 85% occurring once. Graft tissue processing released intraepithelial and lamina propria lymphocytes. The specimen was ileum tissue, collected 98 days after intestinal transplantation. These receptors all come from a human patient who received an intestinal transplant, so some T cells may come from the graft donor.

V and J are TRBV5-6 and TRBJ1-1; the D is unclear. The V and J ends lost 5 bases and 2 bases respectively, with 10 bases between them. From germline, CDR1 is SGHDT and CDR2 YYEEEE. The CDR3 sequence is 13 residues long. In DNA, the CDR3 is TGTGCCAGCAGGGTAGCGGCTAACACTGAAGCTTTCTTT. Amino acids: CASRVAANTEAFF.

This clone was seen a single time. V and J are TRBV7-2 and TRBJ2-2, with 8 nucleotides matching TRBD2. V lost 5 bases to trimming and J lost 1 base; unmatched junction nucleotides: 6. The CDR3 contains 16 residues. CDR1 is SGHTA, CDR2 FQGNSA, per germline. The CDR3 sequence is CASSTRGGQNTGELFF. DNA for the CDR3: TGTGCCAGCAGCACTCGCGGGGGGCAGAACACCGGGGAGCTGTTTTTT.

As concerns this clone: The germline gene is not matched at one end of the junction; a read error may be the cause. The chain combines TRBV5-6 with TRBJ2-7; D may be TRBD1 (5 bases). CDR1 and CDR2 from the germline V gene are SGHDT and YYEEEE. CDR3 size: 10 residues. CDR3: CASSLGGPLF. The CDR3 DNA sequence: TGTGCCAGCAGCTTGGGGGGCCCACTCTTC.

J is TRBJ1-1 and V is TRBV27; D is uncertain. Trimming pared 3 bases from V and 4 bases from J, leaving 9 bases between. CDR3 size: 13 residues. The germline gives CDR1 MNHEY, CDR2 SMNVEV (reference sequence). CDR3 in DNA: TGTGCCAGCAGTTTTGGGCCAGGCACTGAAGCTTTCTTT. It translates to CASSFGPGTEAFF.

The chain is built from TRBV30 and TRBJ2-6; D gene ambiguous. V lost 1 base and J lost 4, with 11 bases in between. There are 15 residues in the CDR3. The germline CDR1 and CDR2 sequences are GTSNPN and SVGIG (reference sequence). CDR3 in amino acids: CAWSATLTGANVLTF. The CDR3 DNA reads TGTGCCTGGAGTGCAACTCTCACGGGGGCCAACGTCCTGACTTTC.

This rearrangement joins TRBV5-1 to TRBJ2-2, with D perhaps TRBD1 (6 bases). V was trimmed by 4 bases and J by 6 bases, leaving 19 bases between them. This CDR3 is 16 amino acids long. From germline, CDR1 is SGHRS and CDR2 YFSETQ. Written as DNA, the CDR3 is TGCGCCAGCAGCCCACAGACAGGTCTTGGGCCCGGGGAGCTGTTTTTT. Encoded protein: CASSPQTGLGPGELFF.

The V gene is TRBV25-1, the J gene TRBJ1-1; D is perhaps TRBD1 (5 bases). V gave up 3 bases and J gave up 0 bases, with 11 bases separating them. The V gene's germline CDR1 is MGHDK and CDR2 SYGVNS. The CDR3 length is 15 residues. For the CDR3, the DNA is TGTGCCAGCAGTGATTACAGGAGTTTGAACACTGAAGCTTTCTTT. Translating gives CASSDYRSLNTEAFF.

V gene TRBV30 combines with J gene TRBJ1-1; the D is unclear. The germline gives CDR1 GTSNPN, CDR2 SVGIG (reference sequence). V lost 4 bases and J 0 bases, leaving 12 bases between the germline ends. The CDR3 consists of 14 residues. The CDR3 DNA follows: TGTGCCTGGATTTGGAGAGGGCTGAACACTGAAGCTTTCTTT. Translation gives CAWIWRGLNTEAFF.

A note on this clone: The junction departs from germline at one end; a sequencing error may be responsible. The rearrangement uses TRBV4-1 and TRBJ2-7; possibly TRBD1 for D (5 bases). Germline V gives CDR1 MGHRA, CDR2 YSYEKL. This CDR3 has 14 residues. The CDR3 loop is CASSQVRGRPTPNF. In nucleotides, the CDR3 is TGTGCCAGCAGCCAAGTAAGGGGAAGGCCAACCCCCAACTTC.

V is TRBV5-4 and J is TRBJ2-7; 8 bases match TRBD1. The V and J ends lost 4 bases and 2 bases, in that order; junction bases with no gene match: 5. The CDR3 has 14 residues. Germline CDR1 reads SGHNT; CDR2 reads YYREEE (reference sequence). The CDR3 sequence is CASSHRDRPYEQYF. CDR3 in DNA: TGTGCCAGCAGCCACCGGGACAGGCCCTACGAGCAGTACTTC.

The rearrangement uses TRBV7-8 and TRBJ1-5; D not certain. The germline gives CDR1 SGHVS, CDR2 FQNEAQ. The V and J ends lost 1 base and 0 bases respectively, with 7 bases between them. The CDR3 contains 15 residues. CDR3 sequence reads: CASSLVDTSNQPQHF. The CDR3 nucleotides are TGTGCCAGCAGCTTAGTCGACACTAGCAATCAGCCCCAGCATTTT.

The V gene is TRBV5-6, the J gene TRBJ1-2; the D gene is possibly TRBD1 (6 bases). Germline V gene sequence: CDR1 SGHDT, CDR2 YYEEEE. The CDR3 contains 13 residues. V was shortened by 2 bases and J by 7 bases, with 12 bases between the two germline ends. CDR3 loop: CASSLQGGGGYTF. The CDR3 region has the DNA TGTGCCAGCAGCTTACAGGGTGGCGGTGGCTACACCTTC.

Written as DNA, the CDR3 is TGTGCCATCAGGGACTCCGGGAGGGCAAACACTGAAGCTTTCTTT. It encodes CAIRDSGRANTEAFF. The gene calls are TRBV10-3 and TRBJ1-1; no clear D gene. The CDR3 length is 15 residues. V was shortened by 6 bases and J by 2 bases, with 16 bases between the two germline ends. Germline values: CDR1 ENHRY, CDR2 SYGVKD.

The table lists this clone with a count of one. CDR3 loop: CASSPSPGLYQPQHF. Here the CDR3 DNA reads TGCGCCAGCAGCCCAAGTCCGGGACTGTATCAGCCCCAGCATTTT. V gene TRBV4-1 combines with J gene TRBJ1-5; tentatively, D is TRBD1 (5 bases). This CDR3 comprises 15 residues. CDR1 is MGHRA and CDR2 is YSYEKL in the germline V gene. Trimming took off 4 bases at V and 5 bases at J, with 15 bases between the two ends.

V gene TRBV27 combines with J gene TRBJ2-3; a possible D gene is TRBD2 (6 bases). Germline V gene lookup returns CDR1 MNHEY and CDR2 SMNVEV (reference sequence). The V gene lost 2 bases and the J gene lost 2 bases, with 11 bases spanning the gap. There are 15 residues in the CDR3. CDR3 sequence: CASSLASASTDTQYF. The CDR3 DNA reads as TGTGCCAGCAGTTTAGCTAGCGCCTCCACAGATACGCAGTATTTT.

V gene TRBV5-1 combines with J gene TRBJ2-5, with 8 bases matching TRBD2. The CDR3 consists of 15 residues. Looked up from germline, CDR1 is SGHRS and CDR2 is YFSETQ. Losses at the gene ends were 4 bases for V and 5 bases for J; bases not matched to a gene: 10. CDR3 in DNA: TGCGCCAGCAGCCGTACTAGCGGCTCCAGTGAGACCCAGTACTTC. This codes for CASSRTSGSSETQYF.